The 17 T cell receptor beta chains listed next were all sequenced from one sample in a study of cytomegalovirus exposure and HLA in healthy donors. PCR used 60 Vbeta primers and 13 Jbeta primers. Method: immunoSEQ multiplex PCR; TCRdb's copy keeps in-frame clones and lacks some. The repertoire includes 150,000 or so clones, more than 75% of them detected once, and 3% to 3.5% sits in the top ten. Specimen: PBMCs. The receptors derive from a man younger than 35 in good health and CMV-seropositive.

The rearrangement joins TRBV5-8 to TRBJ1-1; D unclear. CDR3 length: 14 residues. The germline CDR1 and CDR2 sequences are SGHTS and YDEGEE. Trimming pared 4 bases from V and 5 bases from J, leaving 15 bases between. CDR3 coding DNA: TGTGCCAGCAGCCTTCGGCGGGTAAGAACTGAAGCTTTCTTT. Encoded protein: CASSLRRVRTEAFF.

The V and J genes are TRBV7-2 and TRBJ2-7; D gene ambiguous. Deletions cut 2 bases from V and 0 bases from J, with 11 bases between. The CDR3 runs to 15 residues. Germline V gene sequence: CDR1 SGHTA, CDR2 FQGNSA. The CDR3 bases are TGTGCCAGCAGCTTATTTTGGGCAGCCTCCTACGAGCAGTACTTC. It translates to CASSLFWAASYEQYF.

The chain has TRBV18 and TRBJ2-1; D is unresolved. Germline CDR1 KGHSH, CDR2 LQKENI. CDR3 size: 12 residues. V was clipped by 5 bases and J by 5 bases, with 7 bases between them. Here the CDR3 reads CASSMRNNEQFF. CDR3 coding DNA: TGTGCCAGCTCAATGAGAAACAATGAGCAGTTCTTC.

The sample holds one count of this clone. The chain joins TRBV11-2 to TRBJ2-5; the D gene is possibly TRBD2 (7 bases). The CDR3 sequence is 15 residues long. The germline gives CDR1 SGHAT, CDR2 FQNNGV. Deletions cut 6 bases from V and 1 base from J, with 15 bases between. The CDR3 loop is CASSTGGRAQETQYF. The DNA for the CDR3 is TGTGCCAGCAGTACCGGGGGGCGGGCCCAAGAGACCCAGTACTTC.

This clone has a handful of counts. The CDR3 loop reads CASRRSRGRNEQFF. The DNA of the CDR3 is TGTGCCAGCAGACGTAGCAGGGGGAGAAATGAGCAGTTCTTC. The V call is TRBV5-8, the J call TRBJ2-1; 7 nucleotides agree with TRBD1. The V gene's germline CDR1 is SGHTS and CDR2 YDEGEE. CDR3 length: 14 residues. Losses at the gene ends were 5 bases for V and 7 bases for J; bases not matched to a gene: 9.

The chain recombines TRBV4-1 with TRBJ1-1; no clear D. Germline V gene lookup returns CDR1 MGHRA and CDR2 YSYEKL. This CDR3 spans 16 amino acids. V shed 0 bases and J shed 8 bases, with 19 bases lying between them. Here the CDR3 DNA reads TGCGCCAGCAGCCAAGAAATCGCCATCCACCGCGGGGAAGCTTTCTTT. Amino acids: CASSQEIAIHRGEAFF.

The chain links TRBV7-9 to TRBJ2-7, with D perhaps TRBD2 (6 bases). V was clipped by 4 bases and J by 3 bases, with 16 bases between them. Germline CDR1 and CDR2: SEHNR and FQNEAQ (reference sequence). The CDR3 is 15 residues long. The CDR3 DNA reads TGTGCCAGCAGCTCTGGACGGGAGCAGGGCTACGAGCAGTACTTC. Amino acid sequence: CASSSGREQGYEQYF.

This chain connects TRBV28 to TRBJ2-3; D gene unclear. CDR3 length: 12 amino acids. Germline V gene data show CDR1 as MDHEN and CDR2 as SYDVKM. V lost 1 base to trimming and J lost 3 bases, with 2 bases between them. The CDR3 region is CASSLSTDTQYF. For the CDR3, the DNA is TGTGCCAGCAGTTTATCGACAGATACGCAGTATTTT.

The chain uses TRBV6-5 and TRBJ2-1; 9 nucleotides align to TRBD2. The J segment lost 10 bases and the V segment lost 2 bases, leaving 12 bases of the junction unmatched. Germline CDR1 reads MNHEY; CDR2 reads SVGAGI. This CDR3 has 16 residues. In DNA form, the CDR3 reads TGTGCCAGCAGTTACCGAGGGGTGGGGCTAGCGGGAGAGCAGTTCTTC. Amino acids: CASSYRGVGLAGEQFF.

This clone was seen once. The V call is TRBV6-5, the J call TRBJ2-7; TRBD1 matches 10 bases. J gave up 3 bases and V 3 bases, and 2 bases lay outside the gene matches. The CDR3 totals 14 residues. Germline lookup yields CDR1 MNHEY and CDR2 SVGAGI. For the CDR3, the DNA is TGTGCCAGCAGTTATGGACAGGGGGGCTACGAGCAGTACTTC. Translating it yields CASSYGQGGYEQYF.

Only one count was recorded for this clone. The J gene is TRBJ2-7, the V gene TRBV28; 13 bases are shared with TRBD2. CDR3 length equals 15 residues. The trim removed 6 bases at V and 4 bases at J, leaving 6 bases unmatched. The germline V gene has CDR1 MDHEN and CDR2 SYDVKM. The chain's CDR3 is CASRITSGRVYEQYF. For the CDR3, the DNA is TGTGCCAGCAGGATAACTAGCGGGAGGGTTTACGAGCAGTACTTC.

The chain is built from TRBV2 and TRBJ2-5, with 11 bases matching TRBD2. Germline CDR1 SNHLY, CDR2 FYNNEI. This CDR3 is built from 16 residues. V was pared by 6 bases and J by 5 bases, with 11 bases of the junction left unmatched. The CDR3 DNA reads TGTGCCAGCAGAGGATTAGCGGGAGGGCGGAGGGAGACCCAGTACTTC. Protein sequence: CASRGLAGGRRETQYF. The full variable domain, with the rest looked up from reference TRBV2 and TRBJ2-5, is EPEVTQTPSHQVTQMGQEVILRCVPISNHLYFYWYRQILGQKVEFLVSFYNNEISEKSEIFDDQFSVERPDGSNFTLKIRSTKLEDSAMYFCASRGLAGGRRETQYFGPGTRLLVL.

A few counts support this clone. DNA for the CDR3: TGTGCCAGTACCTCATCCAGGGACAGGGTGGTTCAGCCCCAGCATTTT. This codes for CASTSSRDRVVQPQHF. The chain recombines TRBV19 with TRBJ1-5, with TRBD1 identical over 9 bases. Trimming removed 7 bases from V and 6 bases from J; junction bases left unmatched: 13. The CDR3 runs 16 residues. CDR1 is LNHDA, CDR2 SQIVND, per germline (reference sequence). Filled out from reference TRBV19 and TRBJ1-5, the complete variable domain reads DGGITQSPKYLFRKEGQNVTLSCEQNLNHDAMYWYRQDPGQGLRLIYYSQIVNDFQKGDIAEGYSVSREKKESFPLTVTSAQKNPTAFYLCASTSSRDRVVQPQHFGDGTRLSIL.

The gene calls are TRBV7-2 and TRBJ2-7; tentatively, D is TRBD2 (5 bases). Trimming stripped 0 bases from V and 3 bases from J, with 6 bases between. CDR3 length: 13 amino acids. The germline V gene encodes CDR1 SGHTA and CDR2 FQGNSA. The CDR3 protein is CASSLAGDYEQYF. Here the CDR3 DNA reads TGTGCCAGCAGCTTAGCGGGAGACTACGAGCAGTACTTC.

DNA of the CDR3: TGTGCCAGTAGTATTGGGGGGACTAGTCTGGGCGAGCAGTACTTC. Protein product: CASSIGGTSLGEQYF. The rearrangement uses TRBV19 and TRBJ2-7; 8 bases match TRBD2. This CDR3 spans 15 amino acids. The V gene's germline CDR1 is LNHDA and CDR2 SQIVND (reference sequence). V trimming: 3 bases; J trimming: 6 bases; junction bases outside the gene matches: 10.

This clone is medium-sized within its sample. The chain joins TRBV19 to TRBJ2-6; D may be TRBD1 (6 bases). Trimming took off 5 bases at V and 2 bases at J, with 7 bases between the two ends. There are 14 residues in the CDR3. The germline CDR1 and CDR2 sequences are LNHDA and SQIVND (reference sequence). The CDR3 region is CASSGGPGANVLTF. In DNA, the CDR3 is TGTGCCAGTAGTGGGGGCCCTGGGGCCAACGTCCTGACTTTC.

The chain carries TRBV28 and TRBJ1-2, with TRBD1 matching over 9 bases. Germline V gene sequence: CDR1 MDHEN, CDR2 SYDVKM. Losses at the gene ends were 6 bases for V and 2 bases for J; bases not matched to a gene: 7. The CDR3 consists of 15 residues. CDR3 region: CASSLHTGGNYGYTF. The CDR3 coding sequence is TGTGCCAGCAGCTTGCACACAGGGGGCAACTATGGCTACACCTTC.